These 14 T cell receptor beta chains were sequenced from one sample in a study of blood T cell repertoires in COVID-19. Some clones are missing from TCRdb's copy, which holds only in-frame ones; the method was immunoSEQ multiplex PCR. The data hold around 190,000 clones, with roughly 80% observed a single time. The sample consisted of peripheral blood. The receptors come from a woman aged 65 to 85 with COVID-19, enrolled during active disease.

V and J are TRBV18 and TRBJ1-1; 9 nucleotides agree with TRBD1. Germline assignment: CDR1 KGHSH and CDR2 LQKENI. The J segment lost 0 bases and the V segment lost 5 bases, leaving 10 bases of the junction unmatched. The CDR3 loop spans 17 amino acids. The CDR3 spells CASSVKQGAAMNTEAFF. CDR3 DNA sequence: TGTGCCAGCTCAGTTAAACAGGGGGCGGCCATGAACACTGAAGCTTTCTTT.

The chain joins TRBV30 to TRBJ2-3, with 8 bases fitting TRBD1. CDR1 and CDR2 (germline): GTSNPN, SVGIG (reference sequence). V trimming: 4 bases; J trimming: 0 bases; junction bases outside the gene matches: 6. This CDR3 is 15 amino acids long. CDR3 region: CAWTGGAKSTDTQYF. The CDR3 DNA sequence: TGTGCCTGGACAGGGGGCGCGAAAAGCACAGATACGCAGTATTTT.

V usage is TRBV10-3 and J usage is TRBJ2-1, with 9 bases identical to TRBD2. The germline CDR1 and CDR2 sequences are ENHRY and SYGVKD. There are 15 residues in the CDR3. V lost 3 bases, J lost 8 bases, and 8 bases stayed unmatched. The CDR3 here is CAISERREGVDEQFF. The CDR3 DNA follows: TGTGCCATCAGTGAACGGCGGGAGGGTGTAGATGAGCAGTTCTTC.

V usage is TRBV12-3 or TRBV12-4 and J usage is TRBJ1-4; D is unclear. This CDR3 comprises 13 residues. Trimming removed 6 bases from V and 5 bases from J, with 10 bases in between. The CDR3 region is CASRRELNEKLFF. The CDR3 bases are TGTGCCAGCAGAAGGGAGCTAAATGAAAAACTGTTTTTT.

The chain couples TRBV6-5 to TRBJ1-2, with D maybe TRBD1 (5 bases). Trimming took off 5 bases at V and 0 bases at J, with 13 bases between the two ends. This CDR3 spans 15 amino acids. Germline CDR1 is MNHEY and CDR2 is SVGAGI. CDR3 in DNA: TGTGCCAGCAGTCCTTGGGGGGACTCTAACTATGGCTACACCTTC. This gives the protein CASSPWGDSNYGYTF.

CDR3 in amino acids: CAWSLSRRGPGEKLFF. CDR3 nucleotides: TGTGCCTGGAGTTTATCGAGGAGGGGGCCAGGTGAAAAACTGTTTTTT. The chain couples TRBV30 to TRBJ1-4; TRBD1 agrees at 7 bases. Germline-derived CDR1 and CDR2 are GTSNPN and SVGIG (reference sequence). With V trimmed by 2 bases and J by 7 bases, 13 bases remained unmatched. This CDR3 spans 16 amino acids.

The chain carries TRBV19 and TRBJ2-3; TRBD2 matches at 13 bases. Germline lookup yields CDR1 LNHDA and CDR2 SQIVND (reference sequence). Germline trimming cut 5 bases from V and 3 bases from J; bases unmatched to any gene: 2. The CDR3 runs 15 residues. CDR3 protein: CASSLGLAGTDTQYF. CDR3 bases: TGTGCCAGTAGTTTGGGACTAGCGGGAACAGATACGCAGTATTTT.

The CDR3 region has the DNA TGTGCCAGCAGCTTGGTCTTGGCCACTGAAGCTTTCTTT. Amino acids: CASSLVLATEAFF. The chain has TRBV7-9 and TRBJ1-1; D gene ambiguous. Germline CDR1 reads SEHNR; CDR2 reads FQNEAQ (reference sequence). The V and J ends lost 3 bases and 4 bases respectively, with 9 bases between them. This CDR3 region has 13 residues.

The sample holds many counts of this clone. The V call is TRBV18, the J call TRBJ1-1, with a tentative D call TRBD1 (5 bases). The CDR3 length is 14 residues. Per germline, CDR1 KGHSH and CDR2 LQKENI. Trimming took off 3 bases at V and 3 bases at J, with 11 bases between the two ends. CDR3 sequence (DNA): TGTGCCAGCTCACCGACAGTTATGGACACTGAAGCTTTCTTT. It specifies CASSPTVMDTEAFF.

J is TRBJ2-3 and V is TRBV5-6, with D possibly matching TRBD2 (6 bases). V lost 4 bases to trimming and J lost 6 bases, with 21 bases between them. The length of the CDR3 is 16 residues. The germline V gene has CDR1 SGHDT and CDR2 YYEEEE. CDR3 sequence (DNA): TGTGCCAGCAGCCGCCCGGGACTCCCAGCCCGCGATACGCAGTATTTT. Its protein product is CASSRPGLPARDTQYF.

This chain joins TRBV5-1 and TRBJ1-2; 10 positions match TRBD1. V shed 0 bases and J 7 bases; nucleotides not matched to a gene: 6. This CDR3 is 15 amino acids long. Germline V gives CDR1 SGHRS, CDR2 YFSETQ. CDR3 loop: CASSLEGQGKSGYTF. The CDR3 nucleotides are TGCGCCAGCAGCTTGGAGGGACAGGGGAAATCTGGCTACACCTTC. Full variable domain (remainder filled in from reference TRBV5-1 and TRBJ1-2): KAGVTQTPRYLIKTRGQQVTLSCSPISGHRSVSWYQQTPGQGLQFLFEYFSETQRNKGNFPGRFSGRQFSNSRSEMNVSTLELGDSALYLCASSLEGQGKSGYTFGSGTRLTVV.

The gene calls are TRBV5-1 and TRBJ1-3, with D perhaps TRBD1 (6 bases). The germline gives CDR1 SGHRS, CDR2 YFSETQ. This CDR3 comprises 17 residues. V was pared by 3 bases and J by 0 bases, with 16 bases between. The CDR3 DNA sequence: TGCGCCAGCAGCTCGATACCACAGGGAAGCTCTGGAAACACCATATATTTT. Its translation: CASSSIPQGSSGNTIYF.

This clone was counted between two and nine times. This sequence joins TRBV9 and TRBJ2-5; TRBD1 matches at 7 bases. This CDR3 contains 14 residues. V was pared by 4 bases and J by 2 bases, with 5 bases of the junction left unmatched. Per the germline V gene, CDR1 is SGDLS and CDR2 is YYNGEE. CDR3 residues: CASSFGTAQETQYF. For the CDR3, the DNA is TGTGCCAGCAGCTTCGGGACAGCTCAAGAGACCCAGTACTTC.

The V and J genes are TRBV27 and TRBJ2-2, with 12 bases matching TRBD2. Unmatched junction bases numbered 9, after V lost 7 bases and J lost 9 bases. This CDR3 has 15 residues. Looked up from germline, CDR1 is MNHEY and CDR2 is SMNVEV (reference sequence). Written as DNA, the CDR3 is TGTGCCAGCACCCCGACTAGCGGGAGTCTCTGGGAGCTGTTTTTT. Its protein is CASTPTSGSLWELFF.